This T cell receptor beta chain is drawn from a study of blood T cell repertoires in COVID-19. Overall study context: Sites across the United States, Italy and Spain contributed samples from acute and convalescent COVID-19.

This clone has just a few counts. Study processing details: Nucleated cell number was recorded as an estimate derived from reference gene primer amplification. The repertoire was sequenced with immunoSEQ multiplex PCR; TCRdb's copy has only in-frame clones and lacks some. V, J and clone size are those of that table, while D and trimming were read from the DNA. Of under 300,000 clones detected, under 85% appear once; the ten largest clones hold roughly 2%. Trimming removed 8 bases from V and 0 bases from J, with 11 bases in between. The germline V gene encodes CDR1 SNHLY and CDR2 FYNNEI. The CDR3 extends over 13 amino acids.

This clonotype originated in a man aged 30-40 years who had recovered from COVID-19. The rearrangement joins TRBV2 to TRBJ2-7, with D perhaps matching TRBD1 (5 bases). The material sequenced was peripheral blood. CDR3 sequence reads: CASQIGVSYEQYF. The CDR3 DNA reads as TGTGCCAGCCAAATAGGGGTCTCCTACGAGCAGTACTTC.